Given below is one T cell receptor (beta chain) in context. Its antigen is undetermined. This sample is drawn from a study of T cell responses to AZD1222 COVID-19 vaccine. Study-level points and caveats: Reportedly, close to half of spike-specific TCRs are directed against unmutated variant regions.

The CDR3 is 15 amino acids. Germline assignment: CDR1 SGHAT and CDR2 FQNNGV. V gave up 6 bases and J gave up 7 bases; unmatched junction bases: 12. Produced via immunoSEQ multiplex PCR; TCRdb's table is partial and in-frame only. The sample records some 150,000 clones, roughly 90% being singletons. The receptor was isolated from an adult who received the AZD1222 COVID-19 vaccine. The rearrangement joins TRBV11-2 to TRBJ2-7; TRBD1 matches 10 bases. The sample was peripheral blood, taken 28 days after the second AZD1222 dose. Here the CDR3 DNA reads TGTGCCAGCAGGCCCGGGACAGGGGAGGTACGGGAGCAGTACTTC. This codes for CASRPGTGEVREQYF.